The clone carrying this T cell receptor (beta chain) was picked up a small number of times. The data originate from a study of blood T cells in healthy people across ages. The authors ran a second PCR of 7 to 11 cycles using a sample-barcoded 5' primer and a J-beta primer mix. TCRdb processed the 5' RACE reads anew with MiXCR; each CDR3 protein has one entry. The sample contains about a million distinct CDR3 sequences, 51% of which appear only once. CDR1 SQVTM and CDR2 ANQGSEA come from the germline V gene. V lost 7 bases to trimming and J lost 2 bases; unmatched junction nucleotides: 2. This CDR3 is 11 amino acids long.

The sequencing sample was made of blood. J is TRBJ2-7 and V is TRBV29-1; 7 bases fit TRBD2. The receptor comes from a woman aged 55-70 years in good health. The DNA of the CDR3 is TGCAGCGGCGGGACTACCTACGAGCAGTACTTC. It codes for CSGGTTYEQYF.